Presented here are 8 T cell receptor beta chains from one specimen sequenced in a study of shared clonotypes between healthy human individuals. Only in-frame clones appear in the TCRdb table, and some are missing; sequencing was by immunoSEQ multiplex PCR. Among some 1,600,000 clones, approximately 98% were seen once, and the ten largest hold 0.45%. Sample: naive CD4+ T cells sorted from blood. Subset: CD45RA+ positively selected. Source of these receptors: a man aged 25 to 40 in good health.

This chain connects TRBV30 to TRBJ1-2; perhaps TRBD1 as D (5 bases). Trimming pared 0 bases from V and 8 bases from J, leaving 25 bases between. CDR3 length equals 17 residues. Germline V lookup: CDR1 GTSNPN, CDR2 SVGIG (reference sequence). CDR3 loop: CAWSVMLRLKVQGGYTF. The CDR3 DNA follows: TGTGCCTGGAGTGTTATGCTACGTCTAAAGGTCCAGGGAGGCTACACCTTC.

The V gene is TRBV6-5, the J gene TRBJ2-1; 7 nucleotides line up with TRBD1. The ends lost 6 bases at V and 7 bases at J; junction bases unmatched: 12. CDR3 length: 15 amino acids. The germline V gene encodes CDR1 MNHEY and CDR2 SVGAGI. The CDR3 spells CASSPDRSRANEQFF. CDR3 DNA: TGTGCCAGCAGCCCGGACAGGAGTCGGGCGAATGAGCAGTTCTTC.

This clone was counted once. V and J are TRBV4-2 and TRBJ1-5; D unresolved. The length of the CDR3 is 13 residues. Per the germline V gene, CDR1 is LGHNA and CDR2 is YNFKEQ. The V end lost 4 bases, the J end lost 5 bases, and 9 bases lay between the germline ends. The CDR3 DNA is TGTGCCAGCAGCCTTGATCTACATCAGCCCCAGCATTTT. Amino acids: CASSLDLHQPQHF.

The chain is built from TRBV6-5 and TRBJ2-7, with a tentative D call TRBD2 (5 bases). V was trimmed by 4 bases and J by 3 bases, leaving 13 bases between them. This CDR3 has 14 amino acids. From germline, CDR1 is MNHEY and CDR2 SVGAGI. CDR3: CASSSDGLRYEQYF. The CDR3 coding sequence is TGTGCCAGCAGTTCCGACGGACTCCGCTACGAGCAGTACTTC.

The chain carries TRBV30 and TRBJ2-2; 9 bases align to TRBD2. The junction had 8 bases not matched to a gene; V was cut back by 4 bases and J by 5 bases. Germline V CDR1 and CDR2: GTSNPN, SVGIG (reference sequence). The CDR3 sequence is 15 residues long. The CDR3 region has the DNA TGTGCCTGGAACTTGGGACTAGCTTCTACCGGGGAGCTGTTTTTT. It is translated as CAWNLGLASTGELFF.

Note on this clone: Other nucleotide sequences from this sample produce the same CDR3. The chain carries TRBV7-2 and TRBJ2-2, with unresolved D. Germline V gene sequence: CDR1 SGHTA, CDR2 FQGNSA. This CDR3 contains 14 residues. Trimming removed 5 bases from V and 0 bases from J, with 7 bases in between. For the CDR3, the DNA is TGTGCCAGCAGCCCTACAACGAACACCGGGGAGCTGTTTTTT. The encoded protein is CASSPTTNTGELFF.

The chain carries TRBV5-5 and TRBJ1-1; D is possibly TRBD1 (6 bases). CDR1 is SGHKS and CDR2 is YYEKEE in the germline V gene (reference sequence). The CDR3 length is 15 residues. The V end was cut by 0 bases, the J end by 5 bases, with 14 bases between. CDR3 coding DNA: TGTGCCAGCAGCTTGGCCTACAGGGTTTTAACTGAAGCTTTCTTT. It encodes CASSLAYRVLTEAFF.

The DNA of the CDR3 is TGTGCCTGGACAAGTAAAGAGACCCAGTACTTC. Residues: CAWTSKETQYF. V is TRBV30 and J is TRBJ2-5; D is unresolved. Trimming removed 4 bases from V and 3 bases from J, with 6 bases in between. Per the germline V gene, CDR1 is GTSNPN and CDR2 is SVGIG (reference sequence). This CDR3 is built from 11 residues.